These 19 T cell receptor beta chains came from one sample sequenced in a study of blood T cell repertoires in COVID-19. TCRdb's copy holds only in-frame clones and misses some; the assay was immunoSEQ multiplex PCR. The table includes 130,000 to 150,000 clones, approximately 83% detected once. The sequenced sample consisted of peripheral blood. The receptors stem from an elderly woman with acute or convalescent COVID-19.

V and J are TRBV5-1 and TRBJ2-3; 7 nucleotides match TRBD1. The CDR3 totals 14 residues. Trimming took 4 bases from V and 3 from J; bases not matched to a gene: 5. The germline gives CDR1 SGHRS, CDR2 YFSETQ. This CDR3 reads CASSRQGETDTQYF. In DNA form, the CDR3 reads TGCGCCAGCAGCCGACAGGGAGAAACAGATACGCAGTATTTT.

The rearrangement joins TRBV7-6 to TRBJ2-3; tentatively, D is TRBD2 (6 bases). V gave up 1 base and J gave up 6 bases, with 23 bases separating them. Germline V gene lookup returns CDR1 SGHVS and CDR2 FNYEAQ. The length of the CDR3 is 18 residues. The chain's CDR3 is CASSLVDAGGGRADTQYF. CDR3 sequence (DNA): TGTGCCAGCAGCTTAGTAGATGCCGGTGGGGGGAGAGCGGATACGCAGTATTTT.

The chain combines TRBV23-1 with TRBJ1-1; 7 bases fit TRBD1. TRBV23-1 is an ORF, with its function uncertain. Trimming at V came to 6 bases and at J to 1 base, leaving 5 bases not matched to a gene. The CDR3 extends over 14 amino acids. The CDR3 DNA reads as TGCGCCAGCAGCCACAGGGGAGGGAACACTGAAGCTTTCTTT. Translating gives CASSHRGGNTEAFF.

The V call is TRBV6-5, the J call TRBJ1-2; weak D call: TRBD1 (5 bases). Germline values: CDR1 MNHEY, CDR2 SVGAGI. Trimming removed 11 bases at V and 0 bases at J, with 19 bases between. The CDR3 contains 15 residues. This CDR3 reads CAGGHTAEANYGYTF. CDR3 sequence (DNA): TGTGCCGGCGGACATACGGCCGAAGCTAACTATGGCTACACCTTC.

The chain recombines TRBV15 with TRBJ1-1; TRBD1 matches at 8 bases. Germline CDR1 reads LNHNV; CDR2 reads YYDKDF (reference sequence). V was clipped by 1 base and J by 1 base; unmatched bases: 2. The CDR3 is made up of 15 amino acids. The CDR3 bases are TGTGCCACCAGCAGAGTGACAGGGGCGAACACTGAAGCTTTCTTT. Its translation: CATSRVTGANTEAFF. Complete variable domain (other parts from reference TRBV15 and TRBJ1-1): DAMVIQNPRYQVTQFGKPVTLSCSQTLNHNVMYWYQQKSSQAPKLLFHYYDKDFNNEADTPDNFQSRRPNTSFCFLDIRSPGLGDTAMYLCATSRVTGANTEAFFGQGTRLTVV.

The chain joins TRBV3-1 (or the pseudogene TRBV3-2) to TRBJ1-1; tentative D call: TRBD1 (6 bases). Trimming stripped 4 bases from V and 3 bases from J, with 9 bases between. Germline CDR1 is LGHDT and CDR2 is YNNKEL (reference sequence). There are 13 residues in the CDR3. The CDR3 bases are TGTGCCAGCAGCCCCAGGGGTTACACTGAAGCTTTCTTT. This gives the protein CASSPRGYTEAFF.

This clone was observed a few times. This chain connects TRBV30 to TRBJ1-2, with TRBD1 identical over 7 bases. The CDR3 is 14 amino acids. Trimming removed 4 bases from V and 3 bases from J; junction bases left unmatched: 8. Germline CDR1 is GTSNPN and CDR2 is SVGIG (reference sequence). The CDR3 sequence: CAWTRGLYDYGYTF. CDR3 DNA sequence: TGTGCCTGGACCAGGGGGTTGTATGACTATGGCTACACCTTC.

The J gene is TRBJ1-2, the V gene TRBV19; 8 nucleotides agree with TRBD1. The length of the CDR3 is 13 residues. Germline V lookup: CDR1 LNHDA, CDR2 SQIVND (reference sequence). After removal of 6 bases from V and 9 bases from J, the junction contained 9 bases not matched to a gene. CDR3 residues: CASRSGGLDRYTF. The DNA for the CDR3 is TGTGCCAGTAGGTCAGGGGGCCTCGATCGCTACACCTTC.

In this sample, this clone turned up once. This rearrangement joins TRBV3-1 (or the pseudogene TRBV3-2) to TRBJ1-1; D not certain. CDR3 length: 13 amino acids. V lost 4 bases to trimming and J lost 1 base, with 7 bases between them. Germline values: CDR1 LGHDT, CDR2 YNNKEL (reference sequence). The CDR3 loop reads CASSLTTNTEAFF. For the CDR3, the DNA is TGTGCCAGCAGCCTAACAACGAACACTGAAGCTTTCTTT.

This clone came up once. CDR3 coding DNA: TGTGCCAGCAGCTTAGAGGCTAGCATTAGCACAGATACGCAGTATTTT. Amino acid sequence: CASSLEASISTDTQYF. J is TRBJ2-3 and V is TRBV11-2, with TRBD2 as a possible D gene (5 bases). V shed 0 bases and J shed 0 bases, with 10 bases lying between them. This CDR3 has 16 residues. Germline CDR1 is SGHAT and CDR2 is FQNNGV.

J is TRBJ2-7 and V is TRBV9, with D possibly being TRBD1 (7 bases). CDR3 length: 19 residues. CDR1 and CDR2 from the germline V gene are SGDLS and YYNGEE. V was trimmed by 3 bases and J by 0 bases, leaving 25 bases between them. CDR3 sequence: CASSGRDRARHPISYEQYF. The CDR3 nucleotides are TGTGCCAGCAGCGGGCGGGACAGAGCGCGGCACCCGATCTCCTACGAGCAGTACTTC.

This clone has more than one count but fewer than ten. The CDR3 loop is CAWSVKREAFF. In DNA form, the CDR3 reads TGTGCCTGGAGTGTAAAAAGGGAGGCTTTCTTT. The chain links TRBV30 to TRBJ1-1; no clear D. Germline lookup yields CDR1 GTSNPN and CDR2 SVGIG (reference sequence). The CDR3 is made up of 11 amino acids. V was trimmed by 0 bases and J by 11 bases, leaving 10 bases between them.

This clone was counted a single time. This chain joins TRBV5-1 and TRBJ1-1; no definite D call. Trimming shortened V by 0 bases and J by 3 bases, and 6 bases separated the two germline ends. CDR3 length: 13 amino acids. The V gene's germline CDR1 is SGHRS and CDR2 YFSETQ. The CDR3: CASSLVSDTEAFF. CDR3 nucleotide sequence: TGCGCCAGCAGCTTGGTGTCCGACACTGAAGCTTTCTTT.

The CDR3 here is CASSLVEGQPQHF. The DNA for the CDR3 is TGTGCCAGCAGCTTAGTGGAGGGTCAGCCCCAGCATTTT. The chain links TRBV11-2 to TRBJ1-5; D gene ambiguous. Trimming stripped 1 base from V and 6 bases from J, with 7 bases between. In germline, CDR1 is SGHAT, CDR2 FQNNGV. The CDR3 covers 13 residues.

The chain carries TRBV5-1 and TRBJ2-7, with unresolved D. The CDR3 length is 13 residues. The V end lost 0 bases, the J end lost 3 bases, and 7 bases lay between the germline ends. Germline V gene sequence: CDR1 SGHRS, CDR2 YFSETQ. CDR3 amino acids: CASSLGLDYEQYF. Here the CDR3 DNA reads TGCGCCAGCAGCTTGGGATTAGACTACGAGCAGTACTTC.

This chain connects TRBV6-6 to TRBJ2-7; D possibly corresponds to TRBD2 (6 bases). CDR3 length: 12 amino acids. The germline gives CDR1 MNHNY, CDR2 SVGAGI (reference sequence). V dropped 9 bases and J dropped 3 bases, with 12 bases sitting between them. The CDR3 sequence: CASRRGDYEQYF. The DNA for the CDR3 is TGTGCCAGTCGGAGGGGAGACTACGAGCAGTACTTC.

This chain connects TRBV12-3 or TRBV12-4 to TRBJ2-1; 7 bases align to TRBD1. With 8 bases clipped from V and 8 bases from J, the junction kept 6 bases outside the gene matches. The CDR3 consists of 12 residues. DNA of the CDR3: TGTGCCAGCCACACAGGGGATCATGAGCAGTTCTTC. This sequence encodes CASHTGDHEQFF.

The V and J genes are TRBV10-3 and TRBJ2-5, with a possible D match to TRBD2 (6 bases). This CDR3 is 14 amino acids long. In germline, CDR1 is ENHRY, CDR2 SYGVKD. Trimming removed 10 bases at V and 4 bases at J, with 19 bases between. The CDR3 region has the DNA TGTGCCACTCTAGGCGGGGCGGCTTCAGAGACCCAGTACTTC. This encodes CATLGGAASETQYF.

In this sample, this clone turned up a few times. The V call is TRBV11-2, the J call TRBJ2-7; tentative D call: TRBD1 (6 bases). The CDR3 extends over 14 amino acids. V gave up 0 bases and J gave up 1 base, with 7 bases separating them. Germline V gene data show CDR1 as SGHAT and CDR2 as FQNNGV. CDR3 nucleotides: TGTGCCAGCAGCTTAGACAGGGGTTCCTACGAGCAGTACTTC. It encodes CASSLDRGSYEQYF.